Listed below are T cell receptor beta chains from one sample, sequenced in a study of cytomegalovirus exposure and HLA in healthy donors. The table came from immunoSEQ multiplex PCR; TCRdb's copy has only in-frame clones and leaves some out. The table shows roughly 200,000 clones, with around 70% occurring only once. Sequencing was done on a sample of PBMCs. The receptors originated from a man aged 40-50 years in good health and CMV-seropositive. CDR3s include the opening cysteine and the closing phenylalanine or tryptophan.

V gene: TRBV7-2
J gene: TRBJ1-1
CDR3 protein: CASSPWLRNTEAFF

V gene: TRBV10-3
J gene: TRBJ2-1
CDR3 protein: CAISVLITDEQFF

V gene: TRBV19
J gene: TRBJ2-7
CDR3 protein: CASSRLGTGAHEQYF

V gene: TRBV27
J gene: TRBJ1-5
CDR3 protein: CASRPGGRGSNQPQHF

V gene: TRBV28
J gene: TRBJ1-1
CDR3 protein: CASSLWTEGRNTEAFF

V gene: TRBV13
J gene: TRBJ1-1
CDR3 protein: CASSEGEAGWDTEAFF

V gene: TRBV6-5
J gene: TRBJ2-7
CDR3 protein: CASSYSQGIYEQYF

V gene: TRBV11-2
J gene: TRBJ1-2
CDR3 protein: CASPDREASYGYTF

V gene: TRBV2
J gene: TRBJ2-3
CDR3 protein: CAGTGSGTDTQYF

V gene: TRBV5-1
J gene: TRBJ2-2
CDR3 protein: CASSERTSGGTGELFF

V gene: TRBV2
J gene: TRBJ2-3
CDR3 protein: CASSGMTGYTDTQYF

V gene: TRBV9
J gene: TRBJ2-5
CDR3 protein: CASSVTGRWETQYF

V gene: TRBV7-8
J gene: TRBJ1-3
CDR3 protein: CASSHPGSSGNTIYF

V gene: TRBV5-4
J gene: TRBJ2-5
CDR3 protein: CASSWDRGHGTQYF

V gene: TRBV6-5
J gene: TRBJ1-2
CDR3 protein: CASSLDRADYGYTF

V gene: TRBV5-3
J gene: TRBJ2-5
CDR3 protein: CARSLAGHHTGETQYF

V gene: TRBV6-6
J gene: TRBJ2-7
CDR3 protein: CASRPRTGTSYEQYF